The clone carrying this T cell receptor beta chain was seen more than once but under ten times. CDR3 regions of TCR beta were amplified from RNA transcripts. First-round RT-PCR relied on HTBI primers, and a second-round multiplex PCR came next. TCRdb passed the multiplex PCR reads through MiXCR, listing each CDR3 protein once. This table has 200,000 to 250,000 distinct CDR3 sequences, around 42% appearing once. The CDR3 totals 14 residues. Germline assignment: CDR1 SGHTA and CDR2 FQGTGA. The V end was cut by 8 bases, the J end by 2 bases, with 15 bases between. This entry comes from a study of Graves' ophthalmopathy and Graves' hyperthyroidism.

This TCR came from an adult man with Graves' ophthalmopathy. The V gene is TRBV7-3, the J gene TRBJ1-1, with D possibly TRBD1 on 5 matching bases. Sequencing was carried out using peripheral blood. As DNA, the CDR3 is TGTGCCAGCGGCCCGCGACAGTCAAACACTGAAGCTTTCTTT. Amino acid sequence: CASGPRQSNTEAFF. The full variable domain, rest sourced from reference TRBV7-3 and TRBJ1-1, is GAGVSQTPSNKVTEKGKYVELRCDPISGHTALYWYRQSLGQGPEFLIYFQGTGAADDSGLPNDRFFAVRPEGSVSTLKIQRTERGDSAVYLCASGPRQSNTEAFFGQGTRLTVV.